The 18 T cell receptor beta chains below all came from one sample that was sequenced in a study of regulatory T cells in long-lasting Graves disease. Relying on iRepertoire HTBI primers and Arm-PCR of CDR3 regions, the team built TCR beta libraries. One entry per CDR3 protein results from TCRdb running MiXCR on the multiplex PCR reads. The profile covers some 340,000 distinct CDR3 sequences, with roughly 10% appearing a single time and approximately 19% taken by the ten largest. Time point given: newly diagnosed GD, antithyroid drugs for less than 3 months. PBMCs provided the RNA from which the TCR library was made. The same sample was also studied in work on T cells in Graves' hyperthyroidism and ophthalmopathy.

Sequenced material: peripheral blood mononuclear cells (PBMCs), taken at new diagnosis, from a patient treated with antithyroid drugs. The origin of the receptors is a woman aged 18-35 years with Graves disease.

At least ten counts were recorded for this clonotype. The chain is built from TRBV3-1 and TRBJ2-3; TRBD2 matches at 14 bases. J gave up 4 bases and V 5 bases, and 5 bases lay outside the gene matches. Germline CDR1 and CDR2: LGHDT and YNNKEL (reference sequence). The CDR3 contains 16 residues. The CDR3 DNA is TGTGCCAGCAGCATGGGACTAGCGGGAGCCCCAGATACGCAGTATTTT. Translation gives CASSMGLAGAPDTQYF.

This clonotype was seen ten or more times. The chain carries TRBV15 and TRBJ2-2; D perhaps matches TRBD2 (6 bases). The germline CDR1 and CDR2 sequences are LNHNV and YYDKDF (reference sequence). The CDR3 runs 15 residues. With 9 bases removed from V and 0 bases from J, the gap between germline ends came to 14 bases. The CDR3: CATGEALANTGELFF. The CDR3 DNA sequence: TGTGCCACTGGGGAGGCCCTCGCGAACACCGGGGAGCTGTTTTTT.

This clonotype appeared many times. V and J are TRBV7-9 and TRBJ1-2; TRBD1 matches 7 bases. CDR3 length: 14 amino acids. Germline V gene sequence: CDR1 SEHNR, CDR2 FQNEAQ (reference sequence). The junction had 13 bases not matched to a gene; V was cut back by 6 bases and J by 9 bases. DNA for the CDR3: TGTGCCAGCAGTTATACCGGACAGGCAGAGCGCTACACCTTC. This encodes CASSYTGQAERYTF.

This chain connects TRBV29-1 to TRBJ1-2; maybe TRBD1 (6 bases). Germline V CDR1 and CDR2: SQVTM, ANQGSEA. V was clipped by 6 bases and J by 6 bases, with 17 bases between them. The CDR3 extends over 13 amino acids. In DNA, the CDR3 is TGCAGCGTAGAACCTAGGGGGGTTAATGGCTACACCTTC. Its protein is CSVEPRGVNGYTF.

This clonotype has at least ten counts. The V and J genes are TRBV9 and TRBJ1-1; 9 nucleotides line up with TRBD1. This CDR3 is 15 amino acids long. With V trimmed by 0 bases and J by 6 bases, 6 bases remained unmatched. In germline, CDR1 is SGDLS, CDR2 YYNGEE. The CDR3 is CASSVEGTGLAEAFF. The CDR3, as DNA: TGTGCCAGCAGCGTAGAAGGGACAGGGCTCGCTGAAGCTTTCTTT.

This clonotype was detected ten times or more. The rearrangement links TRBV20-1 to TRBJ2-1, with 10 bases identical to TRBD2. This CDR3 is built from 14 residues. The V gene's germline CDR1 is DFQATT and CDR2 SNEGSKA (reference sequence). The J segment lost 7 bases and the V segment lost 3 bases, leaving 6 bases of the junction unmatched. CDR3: CSARFLAGVNEQFF. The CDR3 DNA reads TGCAGTGCTAGGTTTCTAGCGGGAGTGAATGAGCAGTTCTTC.

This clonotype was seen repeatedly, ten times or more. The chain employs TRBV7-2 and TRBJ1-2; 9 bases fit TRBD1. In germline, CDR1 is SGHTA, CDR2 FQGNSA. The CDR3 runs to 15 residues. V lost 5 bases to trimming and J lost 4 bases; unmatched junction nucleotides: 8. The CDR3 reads CASSKDRGESYGYTF. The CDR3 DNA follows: TGTGCCAGCAGCAAGGACAGGGGAGAGAGCTATGGCTACACCTTC.

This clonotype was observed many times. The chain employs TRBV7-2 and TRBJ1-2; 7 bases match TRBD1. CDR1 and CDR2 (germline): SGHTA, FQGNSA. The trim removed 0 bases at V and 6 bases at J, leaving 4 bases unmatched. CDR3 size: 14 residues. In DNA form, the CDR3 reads TGTGCCAGCAGCTTAGCGCCCACAGGGGATGGCTACACCTTC. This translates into CASSLAPTGDGYTF.

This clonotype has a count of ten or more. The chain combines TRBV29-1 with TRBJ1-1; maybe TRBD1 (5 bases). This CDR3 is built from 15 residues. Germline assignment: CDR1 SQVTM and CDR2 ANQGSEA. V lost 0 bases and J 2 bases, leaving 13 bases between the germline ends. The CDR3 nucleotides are TGCAGCGTTGAAGATCTTGGGGGTGTAAACACTGAAGCTTTCTTT. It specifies CSVEDLGGVNTEAFF.

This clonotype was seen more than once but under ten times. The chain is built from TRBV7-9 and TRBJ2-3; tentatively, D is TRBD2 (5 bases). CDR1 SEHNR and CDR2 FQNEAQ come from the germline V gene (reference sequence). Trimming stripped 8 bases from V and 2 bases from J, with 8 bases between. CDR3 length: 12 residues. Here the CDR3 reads CASVAPTDTQYF. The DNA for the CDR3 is TGTGCCAGCGTAGCGCCCACAGATACGCAGTATTTT.

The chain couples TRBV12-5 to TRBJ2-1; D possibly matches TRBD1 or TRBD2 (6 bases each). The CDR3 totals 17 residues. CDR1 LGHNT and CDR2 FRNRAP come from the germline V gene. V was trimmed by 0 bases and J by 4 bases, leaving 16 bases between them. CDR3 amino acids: CASGLVPRGREYNEQFF. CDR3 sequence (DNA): TGTGCTAGTGGTTTGGTACCTCGGGGGCGGGAATACAATGAGCAGTTCTTC.

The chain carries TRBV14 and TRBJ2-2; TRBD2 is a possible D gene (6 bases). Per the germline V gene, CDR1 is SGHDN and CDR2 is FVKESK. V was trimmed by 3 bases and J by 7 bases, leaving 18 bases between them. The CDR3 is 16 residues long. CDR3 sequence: CASSHALREYVGELFF. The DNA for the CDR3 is TGTGCCAGCAGCCACGCCCTACGGGAGTATGTCGGGGAGCTGTTTTTT.

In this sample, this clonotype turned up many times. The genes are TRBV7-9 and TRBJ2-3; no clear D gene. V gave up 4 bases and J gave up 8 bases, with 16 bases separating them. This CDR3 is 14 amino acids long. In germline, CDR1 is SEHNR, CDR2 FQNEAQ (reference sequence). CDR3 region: CASSSTDGTGTQYF. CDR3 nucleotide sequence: TGTGCCAGCAGCTCGACCGACGGCACTGGTACGCAGTATTTT. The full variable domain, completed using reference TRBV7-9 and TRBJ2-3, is DTGVSQNPRHKITKRGQNVTFRCDPISEHNRLYWYRQTLGQGPEFLTYFQNEAQLEKSRLLSDRFSAERPKGSFSTLEIQRTEQGDSAMYLCASSSTDGTGTQYFGPGTRLTVL.

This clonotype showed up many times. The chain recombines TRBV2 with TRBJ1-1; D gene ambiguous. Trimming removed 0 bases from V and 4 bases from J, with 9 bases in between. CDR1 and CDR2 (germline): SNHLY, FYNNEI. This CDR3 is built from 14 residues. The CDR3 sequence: CASSEALASTEAFF. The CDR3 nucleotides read TGTGCCAGCAGTGAAGCGCTGGCGAGCACTGAAGCTTTCTTT.

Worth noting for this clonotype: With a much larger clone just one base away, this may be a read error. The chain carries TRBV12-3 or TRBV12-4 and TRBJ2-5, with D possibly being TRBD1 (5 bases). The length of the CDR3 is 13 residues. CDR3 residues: CASRPDSQETRYF. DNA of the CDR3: TGTGCCAGCAGACCCGACAGCCAAGAGACCCGGTACTTC.

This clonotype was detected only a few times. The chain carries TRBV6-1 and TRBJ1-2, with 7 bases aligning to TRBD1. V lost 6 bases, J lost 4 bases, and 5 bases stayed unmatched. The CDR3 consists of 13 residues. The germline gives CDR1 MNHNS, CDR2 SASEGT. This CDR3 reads CASRGGQGYGYTF. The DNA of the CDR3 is TGTGCCAGCAGAGGGGGCCAGGGCTATGGCTACACCTTC.

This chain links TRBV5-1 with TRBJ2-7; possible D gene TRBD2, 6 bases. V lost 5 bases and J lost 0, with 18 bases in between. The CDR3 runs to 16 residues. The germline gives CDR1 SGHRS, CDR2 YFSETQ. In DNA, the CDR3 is TGCGCCAGCAGATGGGGACGGGACTCAAGCTCCTACGAGCAGTACTTC. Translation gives CASRWGRDSSSYEQYF.

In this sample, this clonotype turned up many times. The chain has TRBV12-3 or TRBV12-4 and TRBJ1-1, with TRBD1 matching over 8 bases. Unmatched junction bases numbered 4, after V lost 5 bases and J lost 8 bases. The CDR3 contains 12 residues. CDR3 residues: CASSPRTGEAFF. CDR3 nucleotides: TGTGCCAGCAGTCCGCGGACAGGGGAAGCTTTCTTT.